This record covers a single T cell receptor (beta chain). Its antigen is not known. These data come from a study of T cells expressing NK-cell markers. On the study more broadly: Repertoire data for TCR beta were derived from sorted T cells (CD3+CD56+NKG2C+, CD3+CD56+NKG2C- and CD3+CD56-NKG2C+). Study-level findings and limits: The CD3+CD56-NKG2C+ fraction of a handful of donors was also led by these clonotypes. NKG2C+ dominant clonotype frequencies in six donors were about 1.0-8% of CD8+ T cells. It was still unclear whether expanded NKG2C+ T cell clones were HCMV specific.

TCRdb reprocessed the 5' RACE reads, with one entry per CDR3 protein and no DNA. The sample totals 120,000 to 150,000 distinct CDR3 sequences. This CDR3 comprises 11 residues. The sample comprised blood T cells: a sorted CD56 or NKG2C T cell subset, CD4+ or CD8+ T cells, or bulk PBMC T cells (not recorded which). The J gene is TRBJ1-1, the V gene TRBV21-1; as DNA is missing, the TRBD1 call by TCRdb cannot be tested. TRBV21-1 is reported as a pseudogene. This TCR was recovered from a man younger than 35 in good health. CDR3 sequence: CASSPGHEAFF.